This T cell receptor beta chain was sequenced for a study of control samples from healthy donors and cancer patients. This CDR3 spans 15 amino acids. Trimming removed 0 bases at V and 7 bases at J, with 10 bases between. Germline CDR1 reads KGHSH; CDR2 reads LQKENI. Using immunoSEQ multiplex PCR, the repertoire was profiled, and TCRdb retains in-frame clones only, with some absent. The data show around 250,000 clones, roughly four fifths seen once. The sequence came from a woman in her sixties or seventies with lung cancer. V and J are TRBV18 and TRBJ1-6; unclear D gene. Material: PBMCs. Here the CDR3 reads CASSPPLSPNSPLHF. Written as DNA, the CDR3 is TGTGCCAGCTCACCACCGCTGAGTCCCAATTCACCCCTCCACTTT.